This T cell receptor beta chain was identified in a study of blood T cell repertoires in COVID-19. Turning to the study itself: COVID-19 samples from acute and convalescent phases originated in the United States, Italy and Spain. From T cells, B-cell-depleted T cells, or PBMCs came the material, which was cDNA or gDNA.

Per the original methods: Amplified reference gene primers provided the basis for estimating nucleated cell counts. The table came from immunoSEQ multiplex PCR; TCRdb's copy has only in-frame clones and leaves some out. The V and J calls and clone size were taken over from that table, and D and trimming were inferred from the DNA. Of about 150,000 clones listed, 80% to 90% are singletons. Enrollment of patients from Seattle took place during active infection, with longitudinal follow-up. Sequencing used peripheral blood. The origin of this receptor is a man younger than 35 with COVID-19, enrolled during active disease.

The CDR3 is CASSAGPPGNQPQHF. The CDR3 DNA is TGTGCCAGCAGTGCTGGGCCCCCAGGCAATCAGCCCCAGCATTTT. The chain links TRBV7-6 to TRBJ1-5; D is uncertain. The V and J ends lost 6 bases and 2 bases respectively, with 14 bases between them. Germline values: CDR1 SGHVS, CDR2 FNYEAQ. This CDR3 is built from 15 residues.